These 11 T cell receptor beta chains share one sample of origin, sequenced in a study of cytomegalovirus exposure and HLA in healthy donors. The study ran its PCR with 60 Vbeta and 13 Jbeta primers. TCRdb's table, derived via immunoSEQ multiplex PCR, lists solely in-frame clones and lacks some. The sample lists 90,000 to 120,000 clones, around 77% occurring once. The sequenced sample was PBMCs. These receptors came from a male donor in good health and CMV-seronegative.

Here the CDR3 reads CASSPPVGGGDTEAFF. CDR3 DNA sequence: TGTGCCAGCTCACCACCGGTGGGGGGAGGGGACACTGAAGCTTTCTTT. The chain is built from TRBV18 and TRBJ1-1; D is perhaps TRBD1 (5 bases). The CDR3 extends over 16 amino acids. Germline CDR1 and CDR2: KGHSH and LQKENI. V shed 0 bases and J shed 3 bases, with 14 bases lying between them.

The chain uses TRBV7-8 and TRBJ2-1, with 12 bases identical to TRBD2. V shed 4 bases, J shed 5 bases, and the junction held 15 bases outside the gene matches. CDR3 length: 19 amino acids. Germline CDR1 reads SGHVS; CDR2 reads FQNEAQ. The CDR3 coding sequence is TGTGCCAGCAGCTCAGTATCTAGCGGGAGGGCCTTACTTAACAATGAGCAGTTCTTC. It specifies CASSSVSSGRALLNNEQFF.

The chain recombines TRBV9 with TRBJ2-5; D call uncertain. Near its end, the DNA agrees better with TRBJ2-7, so the J call may be wrong. This CDR3 is built from 13 residues. CDR1 is SGDLS and CDR2 is YYNGEE in the germline V gene. The CDR3 loop is CASSVDLSYEQYF. The CDR3, as DNA: TGTGCCAGCAGCGTAGACTTATCCTACGAGCAGTACTTC.

V and J are TRBV6-5 and TRBJ1-2; a weak D match, TRBD1 (6 bases). This CDR3 comprises 15 residues. Trimming removed 6 bases from V and 2 bases from J, with 16 bases in between. Germline CDR1 MNHEY, CDR2 SVGAGI. CDR3 DNA: TGTGCCAGCAGGCCGAAGTTGGACAGCAACTATGGCTACACCTTC. This codes for CASRPKLDSNYGYTF.

This clone was seen only once. This rearrangement joins TRBV10-2 to TRBJ2-1, with 10 bases fitting TRBD2. CDR1 and CDR2 (germline): WSHSY, SAAADI. Trimming at V came to 2 bases and at J to 1 base, leaving 5 bases not matched to a gene. This CDR3 has 17 amino acids. The CDR3 nucleotides read TGCGCCAGCAGTGAGGTGCTAGCGGGAGAGTCCTACAATGAGCAGTTCTTC. This codes for CASSEVLAGESYNEQFF.

The J gene is TRBJ2-7, the V gene TRBV4-2; TRBD1 might be the D (6 bases). V gave up 5 bases and J gave up 0 bases, with 11 bases separating them. Per germline, CDR1 LGHNA and CDR2 YNFKEQ. This CDR3 comprises 14 residues. The CDR3 protein is CASSFRQASYEQYF. The CDR3 DNA follows: TGTGCCAGCAGCTTTCGACAGGCCTCCTACGAGCAGTACTTC.

V gene TRBV9 combines with J gene TRBJ1-2, with a weak D call TRBD1 (5 bases). The CDR3 consists of 13 residues. V lost 4 bases to trimming and J lost 4 bases, with 11 bases between them. Germline V gene data show CDR1 as SGDLS and CDR2 as YYNGEE. In nucleotides, the CDR3 is TGTGCCAGCAGCAAAGGTGACAGCTATGGCTACACCTTC. Protein product: CASSKGDSYGYTF.

V usage is TRBV4-2 and J usage is TRBJ2-3, with TRBD2 matching over 13 bases. Germline values: CDR1 LGHNA, CDR2 YNFKEQ. CDR3 size: 19 residues. The V gene end was trimmed by 3 bases and the J gene end by 2 bases; junction bases not matched to a gene: 11. The CDR3 bases are TGTGCCAGCAGCCACCTTCCCATAGGGACTAGCGGGACCACAGATACGCAGTATTTT. Its protein product is CASSHLPIGTSGTTDTQYF.

The chain has TRBV6-1 and TRBJ1-1, with D possibly matching TRBD1 (5 bases). V lost 8 bases to trimming and J lost 3 bases, with 13 bases between them. CDR1 and CDR2 (germline): MNHNS, SASEGT. CDR3 size: 13 residues. The CDR3 here is CASETDPYTEAFF. The CDR3 nucleotides read TGTGCCAGCGAGACAGACCCCTACACTGAAGCTTTCTTT.

CDR3 nucleotide sequence: TGTGCCAGCTCTAGACTAGCGGGAAGCGCAGATACGCAGTATTTT. Protein sequence: CASSRLAGSADTQYF. The gene calls are TRBV6-1 and TRBJ2-3, with 11 bases lining up with TRBD2. V lost 8 bases to trimming and J lost 4 bases; unmatched junction nucleotides: 8. The CDR3 sequence is 15 residues long. The germline CDR1 and CDR2 sequences are MNHNS and SASEGT.

V gene TRBV5-4 combines with J gene TRBJ2-7, with 7 bases identical to TRBD2. The trim removed 3 bases at V and 0 bases at J, leaving 9 bases unmatched. The CDR3 has 16 residues. Germline V gene sequence: CDR1 SGHNT, CDR2 YYREEE (reference sequence). The CDR3 nucleotides are TGTGCCAGCAGCTGGGGATACGGCGGGAGCTCCTACGAGCAGTACTTC. This sequence encodes CASSWGYGGSSYEQYF.